One and the same sample provided the 21 T cell receptor beta chains below, sequenced in a study of T cell responses to AZD1222 COVID-19 vaccine. This table comes from immunoSEQ multiplex PCR, and its TCRdb copy is limited to in-frame clones, with some not included. The sample lists 52,000 or so clones, about 85% seen once, with roughly 20% in the top ten. The specimen comprised peripheral blood, sampled on day 0 of MenACWY control vaccination. The receptor set was obtained from an adult in good health.

This chain connects TRBV19 to TRBJ2-3; 11 bases are shared with TRBD2. Germline V CDR1 and CDR2: LNHDA, SQIVND (reference sequence). The CDR3 length is 15 residues. Unmatched junction bases numbered 6, after V lost 3 bases and J lost 7 bases. The CDR3 reads CASSMGSGRENTQYF. DNA of the CDR3: TGTGCCAGTAGTATGGGTAGCGGGAGGGAAAATACGCAGTATTTT.

This clone was found once. The chain is built from TRBV18 and TRBJ1-4; maybe TRBD1 (5 bases). CDR3 length: 15 residues. CDR1 and CDR2 (germline): KGHSH, LQKENI. Trimming pared 3 bases from V and 8 bases from J, leaving 16 bases between. CDR3 sequence reads: CASSPGEGLQEKLFF. The DNA for the CDR3 is TGTGCCAGCTCACCGGGGGAAGGGCTGCAGGAAAAACTGTTTTTT.

The chain carries TRBV7-8 and TRBJ1-5; TRBD1 aligns across 7 bases. J was trimmed by 7 bases and V by 3 bases; bases with no gene match: 3. Germline CDR1 SGHVS, CDR2 FQNEAQ. The CDR3 extends over 13 amino acids. In DNA form, the CDR3 reads TGTGCCAGCAGCTTGATAGGGGGCCAGCCCCAGCATTTT. Translating it yields CASSLIGGQPQHF.

DNA of the CDR3: TGTGCCAGCAGCTTAGATATCGGACAGGGGGCAAAAAACATTCAGTACTTC. Translation: CASSLDIGQGAKNIQYF. The gene calls are TRBV7-2 and TRBJ2-4, with TRBD1 identical over 11 bases. Germline V gene lookup returns CDR1 SGHTA and CDR2 FQGNSA. CDR3 length: 17 amino acids. Trimming at V came to 1 base and at J to 4 bases, leaving 6 bases not matched to a gene.

This CDR3 reads CASSLRGITDTQYF. The CDR3 DNA follows: TGCGCCAGCAGCTTGCGGGGCATCACAGATACGCAGTATTTT. The chain recombines TRBV5-1 with TRBJ2-3; either TRBD1 or TRBD2 may fit D (5 bases each). V was clipped by 1 base and J by 2 bases, with 8 bases between them. The CDR3 contains 14 residues. The germline V gene has CDR1 SGHRS and CDR2 YFSETQ. Variable domain in full (rest from reference TRBV5-1 and TRBJ2-3): KAGVTQTPRYLIKTRGQQVTLSCSPISGHRSVSWYQQTPGQGLQFLFEYFSETQRNKGNFPGRFSGRQFSNSRSEMNVSTLELGDSALYLCASSLRGITDTQYFGPGTRLTVL.

The J gene is TRBJ1-1, the V gene TRBV19; TRBD1 aligns across 7 bases. This CDR3 spans 16 amino acids. Germline V lookup: CDR1 LNHDA, CDR2 SQIVND (reference sequence). Losses at the gene ends were 8 bases for V and 1 base for J; bases not matched to a gene: 13. CDR3 bases: TGTGCCAGTGTAGGGGAAAGGACAGGCCGGAACACTGAAGCTTTCTTT. Translating gives CASVGERTGRNTEAFF.

The chain has TRBV4-3 and TRBJ1-4, with D tentatively TRBD1 (6 bases). The germline gives CDR1 LGHNA, CDR2 YSLEER. The CDR3 has 17 residues. V shed 0 bases and J shed 2 bases, with 13 bases lying between them. The CDR3 here is CASSQDMQGPTNEKLFF. The CDR3, as DNA: TGCGCCAGCAGCCAAGATATGCAGGGGCCCACTAATGAAAAACTGTTTTTT.

This chain links TRBV7-9 with TRBJ1-6; 7 nucleotides line up with TRBD1. The CDR3 sequence is 14 residues long. V lost 4 bases, J lost 9 bases, and 6 bases stayed unmatched. Looked up from germline, CDR1 is SEHNR and CDR2 is FQNEAQ (reference sequence). The DNA for the CDR3 is TGTGCCAGCAGCTCCATCAGGGGGACTTCACCCCTCCACTTT. Translating it yields CASSSIRGTSPLHF. The full variable domain, completed using reference TRBV7-9 and TRBJ1-6, is DTGVSQNPRHKITKRGQNVTFRCDPISEHNRLYWYRQTLGQGPEFLTYFQNEAQLEKSRLLSDRFSAERPKGSFSTLEIQRTEQGDSAMYLCASSSIRGTSPLHFGNGTRLTVT.

The rearrangement links TRBV5-4 to TRBJ2-5, with 7 bases matching TRBD2. With V trimmed by 3 bases and J by 2 bases, 4 bases remained unmatched. This CDR3 contains 14 residues. Germline CDR1 is SGHNT and CDR2 is YYREEE (reference sequence). Here the CDR3 reads CASSSGGRQETQYF. Written as DNA, the CDR3 is TGTGCCAGCAGCTCGGGAGGACGACAAGAGACCCAGTACTTC.

J is TRBJ1-4 and V is TRBV12-3 or TRBV12-4; tentatively, D is TRBD1 (5 bases). Trimming left V 1 base short and J 12 bases short, with 12 bases between. This CDR3 contains 13 residues. CDR3 residues: CASSLGGRAELFF. CDR3 nucleotides: TGTGCCAGCAGTTTAGGGGGGAGGGCAGAACTGTTTTTT.

The sample holds one count of this clone. J is TRBJ2-1 and V is TRBV30; TRBD2 aligns across 11 bases. The J segment lost 6 bases and the V segment lost 4 bases, leaving 14 bases of the junction unmatched. CDR1 and CDR2 (germline): GTSNPN, SVGIG (reference sequence). The CDR3 length is 17 residues. The CDR3 here is CAWTRDQTSGIANEQFF. CDR3 coding DNA: TGTGCCTGGACCCGAGATCAGACTAGCGGGATTGCCAATGAGCAGTTCTTC. Filled out from reference TRBV30 and TRBJ2-1, the complete variable domain reads SQTIHQWPATLVQPVGSPLSLECTVEGTSNPNLYWYRQAAGRGLQLLFYSVGIGQISSEVPQNLSASRPQDRQFILSSKKLLLSDSGFYLCAWTRDQTSGIANEQFFGPGTRLTVL.

The chain joins TRBV4-2 to TRBJ1-6; 9 bases align to TRBD1. The germline gives CDR1 LGHNA, CDR2 YNFKEQ. V lost 4 bases and J lost 10; bases outside the gene matches: 14. This CDR3 spans 17 amino acids. CDR3 nucleotides: TGTGCCAGCAGCCCAAGCGTAACGGGACAGGGTTTCTCACCCCTCCACTTT. Its protein is CASSPSVTGQGFSPLHF.

The chain couples TRBV6-6 to TRBJ1-3, with D possibly being TRBD1 (5 bases). CDR1 MNHNY and CDR2 SVGAGI come from the germline V gene (reference sequence). CDR3 length equals 15 residues. V lost 0 bases and J lost 1, with 7 bases in between. Here the CDR3 DNA reads TGTGCCAGCAGTTACTCGAGGGGATCTGGAAACACCATATATTTT. This sequence encodes CASSYSRGSGNTIYF.

V and J are TRBV19 and TRBJ2-3; unclear D gene. CDR1 and CDR2 from the germline V gene are LNHDA and SQIVND (reference sequence). CDR3 length: 14 amino acids. With 3 bases removed from V and 9 bases from J, the gap between germline ends came to 16 bases. Written as DNA, the CDR3 is TGTGCCAGTAGTATGGCTAACCCAGATCCAACGCAGTATTTT. It is translated as CASSMANPDPTQYF.

The V and J genes are TRBV28 and TRBJ1-1; D might be TRBD1 (6 bases). This CDR3 is 14 amino acids long. The germline V and J ends were trimmed by 6 bases and 0 bases, with 11 bases remaining between them. CDR1 MDHEN and CDR2 SYDVKM come from the germline V gene. CDR3 sequence reads: CASSRGGLNTEAFF. The CDR3 nucleotides read TGTGCCAGCAGCCGGGGGGGGCTGAACACTGAAGCTTTCTTT.

The chain links TRBV19 to TRBJ1-2, with 8 bases lining up with TRBD1. With 6 bases clipped from V and 6 bases from J, the junction kept 3 bases outside the gene matches. Germline V gene lookup returns CDR1 LNHDA and CDR2 SQIVND (reference sequence). The CDR3 is made up of 12 amino acids. CDR3 sequence (DNA): TGTGCCAGTAGGCTGGACAGGGATGGCTACACCTTC. It specifies CASRLDRDGYTF.

V gene TRBV28 combines with J gene TRBJ2-5, with D possibly being TRBD2 (6 bases). The CDR3 extends over 16 amino acids. Germline V lookup: CDR1 MDHEN, CDR2 SYDVKM. Deletions cut 4 bases from V and 3 bases from J, with 18 bases between. The DNA for the CDR3 is TGTGCCAGCAGTTCGTGGGAAGGCGGGGTTGAAGAGACCCAGTACTTC. Amino acid sequence: CASSSWEGGVEETQYF. The whole variable domain, filled in from reference TRBV28 and TRBJ2-5, reads DVKVTQSSRYLVKRTGEKVFLECVQDMDHENMFWYRQDPGLGLRLIYFSYDVKMKEKGDIPEGYSVSREKKERFSLILESASTNQTSMYLCASSSWEGGVEETQYFGPGTRLLVL.

The chain is built from TRBV28 and TRBJ2-1, with 8 bases aligning to TRBD2. With V trimmed by 3 bases and J by 3 bases, 1 base remained unmatched. The length of the CDR3 is 14 residues. CDR1 MDHEN and CDR2 SYDVKM come from the germline V gene. As DNA, the CDR3 is TGTGCCAGCAGTTTGCTAGCGGGCTACAATGAGCAGTTCTTC. As protein: CASSLLAGYNEQFF. Combining the CDR3 with reference TRBV28 and TRBJ2-1 gives the whole variable domain DVKVTQSSRYLVKRTGEKVFLECVQDMDHENMFWYRQDPGLGLRLIYFSYDVKMKEKGDIPEGYSVSREKKERFSLILESASTNQTSMYLCASSLLAGYNEQFFGPGTRLTVL.

The chain links TRBV28 to TRBJ2-1; TRBD2 is a possible D gene (6 bases). The germline gives CDR1 MDHEN, CDR2 SYDVKM. V lost 6 bases and J lost 8, with 20 bases in between. The CDR3 is 15 residues long. This chain's CDR3 is CASSPTGVFSHEQFF. In nucleotides, the CDR3 is TGTGCCAGCAGCCCAACGGGGGTTTTCTCACATGAGCAGTTCTTC.

The chain uses TRBV5-1 and TRBJ1-6, with D unclear. The CDR3 covers 16 residues. Trimming cost V 6 bases and J 10 bases, with 23 bases left between them. Germline lookup yields CDR1 SGHRS and CDR2 YFSETQ. The CDR3 sequence is CASIGSRFVLHSPLHF. CDR3 DNA: TGCGCCAGCATTGGGTCCCGTTTTGTTTTGCACTCACCCCTCCACTTT.

The chain has TRBV4-3 and TRBJ2-7, with 10 nucleotides matching TRBD1. This CDR3 spans 15 amino acids. CDR1 and CDR2 from the germline V gene are LGHNA and YSLEER. V trimming: 2 bases; J trimming: 4 bases; junction bases outside the gene matches: 5. The CDR3 sequence: CASSQSPGQGYEQYF. DNA of the CDR3: TGCGCCAGCAGCCAATCGCCGGGACAGGGGTACGAGCAGTACTTC.